This is a list of T cell receptor beta chains from one sample in a study of blood T cell repertoires in COVID-19. TCRdb's table, derived via immunoSEQ multiplex PCR, lists solely in-frame clones and lacks some. The sample lists 200,000 to 250,000 clones, around nine tenths occurring once. The material sequenced was PBMCs or T cells enriched from blood (not recorded which). The source is a woman in her forties or fifties with acute COVID-19. Both conserved end residues are part of each CDR3. The order of the fields is V gene, J gene, D gene, clone size, CDR3 DNA, CDR3 protein. D genes are given only for firm matches. The size of a clone is reported for some rows only, either as once, few or many, or as a class for expanded clones.

V: TRBV3-1/TRBV3-2; J: TRBJ2-7; D: TRBD2; size: once; DNA: TGTGCCAGCAGCCGCCGGGACTACTCCTACGAGCAGTACTTC; CDR3: CASSRRDYSYEQYF
V: TRBV28; J: TRBJ2-1; D: TRBD2; size: few; DNA: TGTGCCAGCAACGACCCGGGGGTAGCGGGAAAAAATGAGCAGTTCTTC; CDR3: CASNDPGVAGKNEQFF
V: TRBV29-1; J: TRBJ2-3; D: .; size: .; DNA: TGCAGCGTTGTGGGGGGAGGGGGTGATACGCAGTATTTT; CDR3: CSVVGGGGDTQYF
V: TRBV28; J: TRBJ1-2; D: .; size: once; DNA: TGTGCCAGCAGTTACAGTATCGGCTATTATGGCTACACCTTC; CDR3: CASSYSIGYYGYTF
V: TRBV23-1; J: TRBJ1-4; D: TRBD1; size: .; DNA: TGCGCCAGCAGACTTAGACCGGGACAGGATAATGAAAAACTGTTTTTT; CDR3: CASRLRPGQDNEKLFF
V: TRBV6-2/TRBV6-3; J: TRBJ1-3; D: .; size: .; DNA: TGTGCCAGCAGTTACCACCCCCGGTCGGTTGGAAACACCATATATTTT; CDR3: CASSYHPRSVGNTIYF
V: TRBV11-1; J: TRBJ2-1; D: .; size: .; DNA: TGTGCCAGCAGCCCGGCAGTTGCGGACTCCTACAATGAGCAGTTCTTC; CDR3: CASSPAVADSYNEQFF
V: TRBV24-1; J: TRBJ1-2; D: .; size: .; DNA: TGTGCCACCAGTGATTCCCCTATGGAGGATGGCTACACCTTC; CDR3: CATSDSPMEDGYTF
V: TRBV5-6; J: TRBJ2-1; D: .; size: .; DNA: TGTGCCAGCAGCTTACTAGTCGGTGAGCAGTTCTTC; CDR3: CASSLLVGEQFF
V: TRBV6-5; J: TRBJ1-6; D: .; size: .; DNA: TGTGCCAGCAGTCCCCGGGACACCAATAATTCACCCCTCCACTTT; CDR3: CASSPRDTNNSPLHF
V: TRBV7-9; J: TRBJ2-1; D: .; size: .; DNA: TGTGCCAGCAGCTTGCAATCCATCGGGATTTCCTACAATGAGCAGTTCTTC; CDR3: CASSLQSIGISYNEQFF